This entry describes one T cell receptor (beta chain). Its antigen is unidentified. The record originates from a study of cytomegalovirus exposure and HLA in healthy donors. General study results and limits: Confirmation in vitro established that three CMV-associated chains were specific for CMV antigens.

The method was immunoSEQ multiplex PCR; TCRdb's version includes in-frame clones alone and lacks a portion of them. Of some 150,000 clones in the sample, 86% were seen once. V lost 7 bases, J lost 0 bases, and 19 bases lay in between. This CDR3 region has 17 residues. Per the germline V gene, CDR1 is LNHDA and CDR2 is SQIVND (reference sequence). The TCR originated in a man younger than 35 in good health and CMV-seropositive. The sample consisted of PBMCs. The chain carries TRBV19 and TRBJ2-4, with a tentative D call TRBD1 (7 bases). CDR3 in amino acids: CASTRSRGDIAKNIQYF. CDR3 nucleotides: TGTGCCAGTACCCGATCCAGGGGGGATATAGCCAAAAACATTCAGTACTTC.